This T cell receptor (beta chain) appears in the sequencing data of a study of OX40 agonist ivuxolimab in advanced cancers. On the study more broadly: The study treated patients with ivuxolimab, an agonistic anti-OX40 (CD134) antibody.

Profiled with immunoSEQ multiplex PCR; TCRdb holds only in-frame clones, not every one. The sample has about 55,000 clones, approximately 86% seen once; the top ten hold approximately 15%. Patients who had autoimmune disease history or got systemic immunosuppression were left out. The timepoints at which blood was sampled were baseline, cycle 4 day 1, and cycle 7 day 1. CDR1 is MDHEN, CDR2 SYDVKM, per germline. This CDR3 region has 14 residues. Trimming at V came to 8 bases and at J to 6 bases, leaving 8 bases not matched to a gene. The clonotype was recovered from an adult with an advanced solid tumor such as melanoma, head and neck, liver or kidney cancer. The rearrangement links TRBV28 to TRBJ1-5; TRBD1 agrees at 9 bases. The sequencing used CD4+ or CD8+ T cells sorted from blood, collected in a trial of the OX40 agonist ivuxolimab. Here the CDR3 DNA reads TGTGCCAGCGGGACAGGGTTCTTGGTTCAGCCCCAGCATTTT. Translated, it gives CASGTGFLVQPQHF.